The rows below give T cell receptor beta chains drawn from one sample of a study of blood T cell repertoires in COVID-19. Sequencing was performed with immunoSEQ multiplex PCR; in TCRdb, only in-frame clones are kept and a portion is missing. This repertoire shows roughly 280,000 clones, approximately 83% found once; its top ten account for about 11%. Sequencing input: peripheral blood. These receptors originate from a woman in her 70s with acute or convalescent COVID-19. The CDR3 runs from the conserved cysteine through the conserved F or W. The order of the fields is J gene, clone size, D gene, V gene, CDR3 DNA, CDR3 protein. The D gene is left open where the match is weak. Rows give clone size only sometimes, using once, few, many, or a class for an expanded clone.

>TRBJ1-2|NA|NA|TRBV9
TGTGCCAGCAGCGTAGTTGAACAGGGCGGCTACACCTTC
CASSVVEQGGYTF
>TRBJ1-2|NA|NA|TRBV3-1/TRBV3-2
TGTGCCAGCAGCCAAGCATCCCCGGGGGTTTGGGGCGGCTACACCTTC
CASSQASPGVWGGYTF
>TRBJ2-3|NA|TRBD2|TRBV10-3
TGTGCCATCAGTGACCCCTCGGGGGGGAATAAGGCAGATACGCAGTATTTT
CAISDPSGGNKADTQYF
>TRBJ1-5|NA|NA|TRBV2
TGTGCCAGCAGCCCAGGAGGTTTCAATCAGCCCCAGCATTTT
CASSPGGFNQPQHF
>TRBJ1-2|NA|NA|TRBV5-1
TGCGCCAGCAGCCCACTTACTTTAGCTAACTATGGCTACACCTTC
CASSPLTLANYGYTF
>TRBJ1-2|NA|TRBD1|TRBV7-9
TGTGCCAGCAGCTCAACAGGGGTGGCGTCGGGCTACACCTTC
CASSSTGVASGYTF
>TRBJ1-4|once|TRBD1|TRBV5-1
TGCGCCAGCAGCTTGGCCGGTCGGGGACAGGGTAATGAAAAACTGTTTTTT
CASSLAGRGQGNEKLFF
>TRBJ1-4|NA|NA|TRBV3-1/TRBV3-2
TGTGCCAGCAGCCCTCGAAGTACACGGGGTGAAAAACTGTTTTTT
CASSPRSTRGEKLFF
>TRBJ2-1|NA|TRBD2|TRBV3-1/TRBV3-2
TGTGCCAGCAGCCAATGGGCGGGGGAGTACAATGAGCAGTTCTTC
CASSQWAGEYNEQFF
>TRBJ1-6|NA|TRBD1|TRBV28
TGTGCCAGCAGTTCTCGACAGGGGGATAATTCACCCCTCCACTTT
CASSSRQGDNSPLHF
>TRBJ1-2|NA|NA|TRBV29-1
TGCAGCGTTGACAGGGGAAACTATGGCTACACCTTC
CSVDRGNYGYTF
>TRBJ1-4|few|NA|TRBV13
TGTGCCAGCAGCTTAAGTAGGGGGGAAAAACTGTTTTTT
CASSLSRGEKLFF
>TRBJ1-4|NA|NA|TRBV10-3
TGTGCCATCAGTGAGAGGGGCTTCGGCTCTAATGAAAAACTGTTTTTT
CAISERGFGSNEKLFF
>TRBJ2-5|once|NA|TRBV30
TGTGCCTGGAGTCGAGGAGGGAAGAGACAAGAGACCCAGTACTTC
CAWSRGGKRQETQYF
>TRBJ1-1|NA|TRBD1|TRBV9
TGTGCCAGCAGCTTGACAGGGGTGAGAACTGAAGCTTTCTTT
CASSLTGVRTEAFF
>TRBJ1-3|NA|NA|TRBV9
TGTGCCAGCAGCCAGGGCAGGGGCTCCTCTGGAAACACCATATATTTT
CASSQGRGSSGNTIYF
>TRBJ2-5|NA|NA|TRBV7-8
TGTGCCAGCAGCTTAAGGCGACTGCAAGAGACCCAGTACTTC
CASSLRRLQETQYF
>TRBJ1-1|NA|NA|TRBV5-1
TGCGCCAGCAGCCCCTTTGGGGGCGAGACTGAAGCTTTCTTT
CASSPFGGETEAFF
>TRBJ1-5|NA|NA|TRBV19
TGTGCCAGTAGTTCCCTGGGGGGGTTCGATCAGCCCCAGCATTTT
CASSSLGGFDQPQHF
>TRBJ1-4|few|NA|TRBV5-1
TGCGCCAGCAGCGTGGACGGACTAACTAATGAAAAACTGTTTTTT
CASSVDGLTNEKLFF
>TRBJ1-2|NA|NA|TRBV6-1
TGTGCCAGCAGTGACCGAGCTTACTATGGCTACACCTTC
CASSDRAYYGYTF
>TRBJ2-1|NA|TRBD1|TRBV29-1
TGCAGCGTCGCCGGGACAGGGAAAAATGAGCAGTTCTTC
CSVAGTGKNEQFF
>TRBJ1-6|few|NA|TRBV19
TGTGCCAGTAGACAGGGAACGGTTGAGTCACCCCTCCACTTT
CASRQGTVESPLHF
>TRBJ2-4|NA|NA|TRBV6-5
TGTGCCAGCAGTTCTACAGGGCTAGCCAAAAACATTCAGTACTTC
CASSSTGLAKNIQYF
>TRBJ1-2|NA|NA|TRBV27
TGTGCCAGCAGTTTATCGGGGACACCCCGGAGCTATGGCTACACCTTC
CASSLSGTPRSYGYTF
>TRBJ2-2|NA|NA|TRBV5-1
TGCGCCAGCAGCCTGGGGCACCGGAACACCGGGGAGCTGTTTTTT
CASSLGHRNTGELFF
>TRBJ2-1|NA|TRBD2|TRBV6-1
TGTGCCAGCAGTGAAGCCAGGACTAGCGGGGGGATATCCTACAATGAGCAGTTCTTC
CASSEARTSGGISYNEQFF
>TRBJ2-5|NA|NA|TRBV7-8
TGTGCCAGCAGCCGGCAGGGGGGACAGCAAGAGACCCAGTACTTC
CASSRQGGQQETQYF
>TRBJ2-1|few|NA|TRBV2
TGTGCCAGCAGTGCCCAGCGGAGAAGCGGTGAGCAGTTCTTC
CASSAQRRSGEQFF
>TRBJ1-2|NA|NA|TRBV7-2
TGTGCCAGCAGCTTAGACTCTGCTAACTATGGCTACACCTTC
CASSLDSANYGYTF
>TRBJ2-3|few|TRBD1|TRBV18
TGTGCCAGCTCACCGCCGAATAACCGGGACAGGTTTAATACGCAGTATTTT
CASSPPNNRDRFNTQYF
>TRBJ1-4|NA|NA|TRBV15
TGTGCCACCAGCAGAGATTTGGGAGGGGAAAAACTGTTTTTT
CATSRDLGGEKLFF
>TRBJ1-2|many|TRBD1|TRBV5-1
TGCGCCAGCAGGACGGGACAGCAAGATGGCTACACCTTC
CASRTGQQDGYTF
>TRBJ1-4|NA|NA|TRBV7-9
TGTGCCAGCAGCTTACGGGGGGGTAATGAAAAACTGTTTTTT
CASSLRGGNEKLFF
>TRBJ1-6|NA|NA|TRBV25-1
TGTGCCAGCAGTGAATTGGGGGGAAGGGAATCACCCCTCCACTTT
CASSELGGRESPLHF
>TRBJ2-3|few|NA|TRBV5-1
TGCGCCAGCACCCAGGACGGGAGAGACACAGATACGCAGTATTTT
CASTQDGRDTDTQYF
>TRBJ1-1|NA|NA|TRBV18
TGTGCCAGCTCACCGTCTAGGGGTAACACTGAAGCTTTCTTT
CASSPSRGNTEAFF
>TRBJ1-5|NA|TRBD1|TRBV4-1
TGCGCCAGCAGCCAAGTGGGACAGGGGTATCAGCCCCAGCATTTT
CASSQVGQGYQPQHF
>TRBJ1-2|NA|NA|TRBV6-1
TGTGCCAGCAGTGAAACACGAGGGAACTATGGCTACACCTTC
CASSETRGNYGYTF
>TRBJ2-3|NA|NA|TRBV29-1
TGCAGCGTCGACCGACCAGGGGTAGATACGCAGTATTTT
CSVDRPGVDTQYF
>TRBJ1-1|once|NA|TRBV19
TGTGCCAGTAGTATTGGTTGGAGGGGCTCCCTTATGAACACTGAAGCTTTCTTT
CASSIGWRGSLMNTEAFF
>TRBJ2-3|NA|TRBD2|TRBV2
TGTGCCAGCAGTGATGAGCGGGGGGGCACAGATACGCAGTATTTT
CASSDERGGTDTQYF
>TRBJ1-1|NA|NA|TRBV2
TGTGCCAGCAGGGGACTTTCGAGGACTGAAGCTTTCTTT
CASRGLSRTEAFF
>TRBJ2-2|NA|NA|TRBV14
TGTGCCAGCAGCCAAGGCGGGGCGGTGGGCACCGGGGAGCTGTTTTTT
CASSQGGAVGTGELFF
>TRBJ1-5|NA|NA|TRBV2
TGTGCCAGCAGTGGGCAGGGTAATCAGCCCCAGCATTTT
CASSGQGNQPQHF